The 6 T cell receptor beta chains in this list originate from one sample, sequenced in a study of T-cell memory formation after mild COVID-19. Each CDR3 protein gets one entry after TCRdb re-called the 5' RACE reads with MiXCR. The sample carries under 250,000 distinct CDR3 sequences, 27% recorded once. Sequenced: PBMCs or a T cell subset sorted from them (not recorded which). The origin of the receptors is an adult woman who had mild COVID-19 (a few samples of this study predate the infection). Cell type and time point are not known.

The chain couples TRBV4-3 to TRBJ2-2; maybe TRBD1 (6 bases). Between the trimmed V and J ends, which lost 3 bases and 7 bases, there was a span of 15 bases. The germline gives CDR1 LGHNA, CDR2 YSLEER. The CDR3 extends over 15 amino acids. The chain's CDR3 is CASSQVYRADGELFF. In DNA form, the CDR3 reads TGCGCCAGCAGCCAGGTTTACAGGGCGGACGGGGAGCTGTTTTTT.

This clonotype was found a few times. The chain employs TRBV7-8 and TRBJ2-5, with 7 bases that match TRBD1. The CDR3 runs to 17 residues. CDR1 and CDR2 from the germline V gene are SGHVS and FQNEAQ. V lost 5 bases and J lost 5; bases outside the gene matches: 17. CDR3 in amino acids: CASSHPTTGLNTETQYF. The DNA of the CDR3 is TGTGCCAGCAGCCATCCCACGACAGGGCTTAATACGGAGACCCAGTACTTC.

The chain links TRBV25-1 to TRBJ2-3, with TRBD2 as a possible D gene (6 bases). The CDR3 covers 12 residues. The germline V and J ends were trimmed by 8 bases and 0 bases, with 6 bases remaining between them. Germline CDR1 and CDR2: MGHDK and SYGVNS. The CDR3 nucleotides are TGTGCCAGCGGGACTAGCACAGATACGCAGTATTTT. This encodes CASGTSTDTQYF.

The chain recombines TRBV4-1 with TRBJ2-2; D call uncertain. Trimming took off 0 bases at V and 6 bases at J, with 14 bases between the two ends. Germline V gives CDR1 MGHRA, CDR2 YSYEKL. This CDR3 spans 16 amino acids. The CDR3 DNA is TGCGCCAGCAGCCAAGATTCAGCGAATTTATCCGGGGAGCTGTTTTTT. It translates to CASSQDSANLSGELFF.

The chain's CDR3 is CASSSGEGTYEQYF. CDR3 DNA sequence: TGTGCCAGCAGCTCAGGCGAGGGTACCTACGAGCAGTACTTC. This rearrangement joins TRBV7-9 to TRBJ2-7, with a possible D match to TRBD2 (5 bases). Germline V gives CDR1 SEHNR, CDR2 FQNEAQ (reference sequence). This CDR3 comprises 14 residues. The V end lost 4 bases, the J end lost 2 bases, and 12 bases lay between the germline ends.

This chain uses TRBV25-1 with TRBJ1-1; D is ambiguous. Deletions cut 8 bases from V and 1 base from J, with 8 bases between. Germline loops: CDR1 MGHDK, CDR2 SYGVNS. The CDR3 is made up of 12 amino acids. CDR3 DNA sequence: TGTGCCAGCCCCAGAAGGAACACTGAAGCTTTCTTT. The encoded protein is CASPRRNTEAFF.